These T cell receptor beta chains were read from a single sample in a study of blood T cell repertoires in COVID-19. Only in-frame clones appear in the TCRdb table, and some are missing; sequencing was by immunoSEQ multiplex PCR. Of approximately 120,000 clones listed, roughly four fifths are singletons. Sequenced: peripheral blood. The source is a man younger than 40 with COVID-19, enrolled during active disease. Both conserved end residues are trimmed from each CDR3. Clone sizes are given selectively: once, few, many, or a class where the clone is expanded.

V	size	CDR3
TRBV29-1	few	SVTSGGAYEQY
TRBV19	-	ASSIIQGATGELF
TRBV2	few	ASSVTTGNIQY
TRBV6-5	-	ASNHRGSYEQY
TRBV4-1	-	ASSQGATSYEQY
TRBV7-2	few	ASSLLGRAYEQY
TRBV6-6	-	ASSSRQEAGLAGADEQF
TRBV30	-	AWSVPGGTVEAF
TRBV9	-	ASSVVDSGNTIY
TRBV11-1	-	ASSLERGRPNTEAF
TRBV5-6	-	ASSFRQGTNYGYT
TRBV7-3	-	ASSPGQGGLD
TRBV7-2	-	ASSRLAGGPIVSEQY
TRBV29-1	-	SARRGQETQY
TRBV11-1	-	ASSSQGWNYGYT
TRBV19	-	ASSILSRDYGYT
TRBV5-1	-	ASSLKTANTEAF
TRBV4-3	few	ASSQVAGTGGTEAF
TRBV27	few	ASSLKRDYEQY
TRBV4-1	-	ASSPGEGYFGEQF
TRBV19	once	ASSIGRGNYGYT